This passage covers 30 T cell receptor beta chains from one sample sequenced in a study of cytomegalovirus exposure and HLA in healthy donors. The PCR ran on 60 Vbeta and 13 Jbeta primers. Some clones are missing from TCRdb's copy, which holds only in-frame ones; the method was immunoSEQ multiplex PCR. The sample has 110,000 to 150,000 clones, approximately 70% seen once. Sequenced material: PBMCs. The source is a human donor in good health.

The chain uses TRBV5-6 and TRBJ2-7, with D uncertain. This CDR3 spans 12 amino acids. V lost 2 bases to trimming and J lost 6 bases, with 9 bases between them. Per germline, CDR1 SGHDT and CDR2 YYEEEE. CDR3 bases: TGTGCCAGCAGCTTCGTAGTATCCGAGCAGTACTTC. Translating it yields CASSFVVSEQYF. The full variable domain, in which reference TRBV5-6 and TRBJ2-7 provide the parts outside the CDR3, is DAGVTQSPTHLIKTRGQQVTLRCSPKSGHDTVSWYQQALGQGPQFIFQYYEEEERQRGNFPDRFSGHQFPNYSSELNVNALLLGDSALYLCASSFVVSEQYFGPGTRLTVT.

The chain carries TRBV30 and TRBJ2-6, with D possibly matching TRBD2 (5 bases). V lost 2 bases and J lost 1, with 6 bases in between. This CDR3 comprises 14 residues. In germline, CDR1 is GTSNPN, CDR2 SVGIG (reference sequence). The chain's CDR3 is CAWSRGSGANVLTF. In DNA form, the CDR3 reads TGTGCCTGGAGTCGGGGTTCTGGGGCCAACGTCCTGACTTTC.

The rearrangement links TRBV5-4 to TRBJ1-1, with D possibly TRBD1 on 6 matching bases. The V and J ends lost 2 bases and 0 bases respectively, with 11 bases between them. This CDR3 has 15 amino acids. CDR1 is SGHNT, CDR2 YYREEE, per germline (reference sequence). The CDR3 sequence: CASSFAGALNTEAFF. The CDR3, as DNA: TGTGCCAGCAGCTTCGCAGGGGCCTTGAACACTGAAGCTTTCTTT.

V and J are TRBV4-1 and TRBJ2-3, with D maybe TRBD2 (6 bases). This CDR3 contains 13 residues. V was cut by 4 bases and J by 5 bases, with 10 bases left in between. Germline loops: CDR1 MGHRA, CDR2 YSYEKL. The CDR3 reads CASSPPGEDTQYF. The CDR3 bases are TGCGCCAGCAGCCCCCCGGGGGAAGATACGCAGTATTTT.

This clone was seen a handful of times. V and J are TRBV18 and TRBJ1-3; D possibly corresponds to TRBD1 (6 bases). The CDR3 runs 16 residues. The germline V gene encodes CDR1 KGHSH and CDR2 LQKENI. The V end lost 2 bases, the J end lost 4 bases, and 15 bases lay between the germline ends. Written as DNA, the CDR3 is TGTGCCAGCTCACCAAGGGCCACAGGGTCAGGAAACACCATATATTTT. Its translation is CASSPRATGSGNTIYF. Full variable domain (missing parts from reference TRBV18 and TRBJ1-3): NAGVMQNPRHLVRRRGQEARLRCSPMKGHSHVYWYRQLPEEGLKFMVYLQKENIIDESGMPKERFSAEFPKEGPSILRIQQVVRGDSAAYFCASSPRATGSGNTIYFGEGSWLTVV.

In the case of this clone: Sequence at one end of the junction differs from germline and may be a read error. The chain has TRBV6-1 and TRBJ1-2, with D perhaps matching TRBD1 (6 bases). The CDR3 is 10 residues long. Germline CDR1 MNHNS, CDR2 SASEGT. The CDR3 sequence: CASSEGASVF. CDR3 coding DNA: TGTGCCAGCAGTGAGGGGGCGTCGGTCTTC.

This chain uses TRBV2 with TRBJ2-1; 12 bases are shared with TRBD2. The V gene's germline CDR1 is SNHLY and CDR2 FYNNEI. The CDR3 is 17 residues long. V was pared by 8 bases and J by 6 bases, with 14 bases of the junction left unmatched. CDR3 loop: CASGPSGGATAFNEQFF. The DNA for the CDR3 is TGTGCCAGCGGCCCTAGCGGGGGGGCGACCGCCTTCAATGAGCAGTTCTTC. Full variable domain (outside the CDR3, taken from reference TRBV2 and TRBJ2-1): EPEVTQTPSHQVTQMGQEVILRCVPISNHLYFYWYRQILGQKVEFLVSFYNNEISEKSEIFDDQFSVERPDGSNFTLKIRSTKLEDSAMYFCASGPSGGATAFNEQFFGPGTRLTVL.

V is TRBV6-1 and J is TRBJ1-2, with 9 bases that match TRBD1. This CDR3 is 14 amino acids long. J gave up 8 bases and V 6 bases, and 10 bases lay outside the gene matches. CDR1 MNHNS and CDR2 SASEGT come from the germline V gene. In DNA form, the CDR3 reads TGTGCCAGCAGCCGGGGACAGGGTGTGAGGGGCTACACCTTC. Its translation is CASSRGQGVRGYTF.

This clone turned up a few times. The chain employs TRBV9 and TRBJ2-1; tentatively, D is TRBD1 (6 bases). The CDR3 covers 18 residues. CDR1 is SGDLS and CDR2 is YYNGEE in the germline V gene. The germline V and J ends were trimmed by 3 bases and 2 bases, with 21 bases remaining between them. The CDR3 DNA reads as TGTGCCAGCAGCGATAAATACAACCGGGACACCCCCTACAATGAGCAGTTCTTC. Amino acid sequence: CASSDKYNRDTPYNEQFF.

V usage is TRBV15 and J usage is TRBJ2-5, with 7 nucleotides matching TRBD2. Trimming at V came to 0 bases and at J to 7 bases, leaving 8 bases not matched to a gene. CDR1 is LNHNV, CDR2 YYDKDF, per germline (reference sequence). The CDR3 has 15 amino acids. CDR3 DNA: TGTGCCACCAGCAGAGATTGGGGACTATCAGGGACCCAGTACTTC. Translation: CATSRDWGLSGTQYF.

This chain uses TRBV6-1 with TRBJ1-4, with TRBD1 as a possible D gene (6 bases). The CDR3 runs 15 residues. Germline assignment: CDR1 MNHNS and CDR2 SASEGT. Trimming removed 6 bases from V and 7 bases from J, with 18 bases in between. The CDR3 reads CASSRDRSSLEKLFF. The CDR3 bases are TGTGCCAGCAGCAGAGACAGGTCCTCACTTGAAAAACTGTTTTTT.

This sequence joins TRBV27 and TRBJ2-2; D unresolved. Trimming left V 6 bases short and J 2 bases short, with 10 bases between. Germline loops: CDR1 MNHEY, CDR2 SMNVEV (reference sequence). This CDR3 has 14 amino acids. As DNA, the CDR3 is TGTGCCAGCAGGCTGGGCCCTAACACCGGGGAGCTGTTTTTT. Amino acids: CASRLGPNTGELFF.

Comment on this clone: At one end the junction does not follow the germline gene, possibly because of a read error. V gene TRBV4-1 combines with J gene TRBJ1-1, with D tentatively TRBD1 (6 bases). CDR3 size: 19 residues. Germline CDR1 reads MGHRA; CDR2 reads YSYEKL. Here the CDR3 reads CASSQDTIGQPRTDPRGGF. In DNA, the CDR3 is TGCGCCAGCAGCCAAGATACTATAGGACAGCCGAGAACAGACCCGCGGGGGGGCTTT.

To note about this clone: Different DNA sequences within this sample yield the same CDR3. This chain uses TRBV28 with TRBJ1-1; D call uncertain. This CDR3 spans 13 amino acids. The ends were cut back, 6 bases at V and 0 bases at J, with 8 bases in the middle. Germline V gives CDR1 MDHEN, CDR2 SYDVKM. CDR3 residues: CASSLTLNTEAFF. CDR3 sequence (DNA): TGTGCCAGCAGCTTAACACTGAACACTGAAGCTTTCTTT.

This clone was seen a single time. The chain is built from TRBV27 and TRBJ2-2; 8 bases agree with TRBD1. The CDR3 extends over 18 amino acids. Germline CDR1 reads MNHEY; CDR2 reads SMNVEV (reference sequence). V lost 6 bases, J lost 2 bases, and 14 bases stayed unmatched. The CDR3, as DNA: TGTGCCAGCAGCCTTACGTTGCAGGGGGCCATTAACACCGGGGAGCTGTTTTTT. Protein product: CASSLTLQGAINTGELFF.

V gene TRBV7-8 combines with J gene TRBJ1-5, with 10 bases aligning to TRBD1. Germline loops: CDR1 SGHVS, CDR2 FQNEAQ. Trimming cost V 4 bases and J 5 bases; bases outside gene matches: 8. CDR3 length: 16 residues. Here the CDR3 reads CASSSRQGAGDQPQHF. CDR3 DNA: TGTGCCAGCAGCTCTCGACAGGGGGCAGGCGATCAGCCCCAGCATTTT.

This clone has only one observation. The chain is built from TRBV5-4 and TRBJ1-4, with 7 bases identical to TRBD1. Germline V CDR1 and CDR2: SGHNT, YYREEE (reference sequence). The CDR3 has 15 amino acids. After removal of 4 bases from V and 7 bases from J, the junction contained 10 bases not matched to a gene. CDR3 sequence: CASSASGTATEKLFF. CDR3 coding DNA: TGTGCCAGCAGCGCCTCCGGGACAGCCACTGAAAAACTGTTTTTT.

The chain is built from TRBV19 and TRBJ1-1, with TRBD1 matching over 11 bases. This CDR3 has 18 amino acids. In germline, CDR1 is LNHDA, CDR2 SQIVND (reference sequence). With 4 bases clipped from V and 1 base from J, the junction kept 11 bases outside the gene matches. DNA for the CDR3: TGTGCCAGTAGTAACCGGGACAGGGGGGAGAGTACGAACACTGAAGCTTTCTTT. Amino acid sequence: CASSNRDRGESTNTEAFF.

CDR3 in DNA: TGTGCCAGCAGCTTAGTTTCGTTTGCGGGAATGAATGAGCAGTTCTTC. Its protein product is CASSLVSFAGMNEQFF. The chain employs TRBV7-9 and TRBJ2-1; D might be TRBD2 (6 bases). Germline CDR1 reads SEHNR; CDR2 reads FQNEAQ (reference sequence). V was cut by 1 base and J by 7 bases, with 17 bases left in between. The CDR3 loop spans 16 amino acids.

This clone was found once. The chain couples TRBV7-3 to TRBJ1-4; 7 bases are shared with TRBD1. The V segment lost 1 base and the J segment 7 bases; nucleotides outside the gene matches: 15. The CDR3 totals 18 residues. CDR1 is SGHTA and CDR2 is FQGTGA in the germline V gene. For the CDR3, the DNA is TGTGCCAGCAGCTTAATTCCGGGACAGCGAACCTCCGGTGAAAAACTGTTTTTT. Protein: CASSLIPGQRTSGEKLFF.

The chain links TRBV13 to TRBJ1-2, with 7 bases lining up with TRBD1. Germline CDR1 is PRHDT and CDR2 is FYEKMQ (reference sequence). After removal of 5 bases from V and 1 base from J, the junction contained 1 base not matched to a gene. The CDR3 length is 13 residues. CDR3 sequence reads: CASSRTGNYGYTF. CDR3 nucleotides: TGTGCCAGCAGCCGGACAGGTAACTATGGCTACACCTTC.

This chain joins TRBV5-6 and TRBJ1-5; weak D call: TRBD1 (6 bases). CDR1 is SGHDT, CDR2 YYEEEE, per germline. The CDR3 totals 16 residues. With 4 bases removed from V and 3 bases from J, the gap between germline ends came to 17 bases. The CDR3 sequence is CASSRWGQGLNQPQHF. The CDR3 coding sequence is TGTGCCAGCAGCCGCTGGGGGCAGGGCCTCAATCAGCCCCAGCATTTT.

The CDR3 sequence is CASSLVGSSSSYEQYF. As DNA, the CDR3 is TGTGCCAGCAGCTTAGTGGGCTCCTCCAGCTCCTACGAGCAGTACTTC. V usage is TRBV7-2 and J usage is TRBJ2-7; D is ambiguous. CDR1 is SGHTA and CDR2 is FQGNSA in the germline V gene. The V end was cut by 1 base, the J end by 0 bases, with 13 bases between. This CDR3 region has 16 residues.

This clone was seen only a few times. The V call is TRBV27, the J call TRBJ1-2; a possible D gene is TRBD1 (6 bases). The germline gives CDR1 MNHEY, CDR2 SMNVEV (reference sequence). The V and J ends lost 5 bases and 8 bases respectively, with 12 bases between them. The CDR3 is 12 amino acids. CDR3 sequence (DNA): TGTGCCAGCAGTCCAGGGGCAAACGGCTACACCTTC. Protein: CASSPGANGYTF.

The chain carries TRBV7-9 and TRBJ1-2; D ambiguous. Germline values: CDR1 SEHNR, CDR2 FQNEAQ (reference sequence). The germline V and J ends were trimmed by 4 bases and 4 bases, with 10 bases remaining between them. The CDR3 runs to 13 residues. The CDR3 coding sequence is TGTGCCAGCAGCTCCCACACATCCTATGGCTACACCTTC. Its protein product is CASSSHTSYGYTF. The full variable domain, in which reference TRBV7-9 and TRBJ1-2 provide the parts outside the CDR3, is DTGVSQNPRHKITKRGQNVTFRCDPISEHNRLYWYRQTLGQGPEFLTYFQNEAQLEKSRLLSDRFSAERPKGSFSTLEIQRTEQGDSAMYLCASSSHTSYGYTFGSGTRLTVV.

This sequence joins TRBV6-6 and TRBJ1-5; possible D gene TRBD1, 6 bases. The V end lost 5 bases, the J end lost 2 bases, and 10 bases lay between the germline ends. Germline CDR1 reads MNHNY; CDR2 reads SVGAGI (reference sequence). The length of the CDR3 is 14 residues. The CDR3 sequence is CASSTGLGNQPQHF. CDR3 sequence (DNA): TGTGCCAGCAGTACAGGGTTGGGCAATCAGCCCCAGCATTTT.

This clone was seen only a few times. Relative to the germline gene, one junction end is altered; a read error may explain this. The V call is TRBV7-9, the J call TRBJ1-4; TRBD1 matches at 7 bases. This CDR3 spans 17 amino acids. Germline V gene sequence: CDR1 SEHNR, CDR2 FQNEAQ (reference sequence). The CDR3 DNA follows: TGTTCCAGCAGCTTGTTAAGTGGGACAGCAACTAATGAAAAACTGTTTTTT. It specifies CSSSLLSGTATNEKLFF.

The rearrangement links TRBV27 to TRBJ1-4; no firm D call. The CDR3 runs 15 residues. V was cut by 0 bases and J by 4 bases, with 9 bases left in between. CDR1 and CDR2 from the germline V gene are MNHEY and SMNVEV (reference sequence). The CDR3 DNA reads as TGTGCCAGCAGTTTATCGGCCGGGATTAATGAAAAACTGTTTTTT. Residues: CASSLSAGINEKLFF.

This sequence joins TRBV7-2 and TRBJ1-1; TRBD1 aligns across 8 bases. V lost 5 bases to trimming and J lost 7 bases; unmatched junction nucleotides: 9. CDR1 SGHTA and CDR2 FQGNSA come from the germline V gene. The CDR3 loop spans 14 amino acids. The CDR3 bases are TGTGCCAGCAGCCTTAATCGACAGGGGAATGAAGCTTTCTTT. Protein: CASSLNRQGNEAFF. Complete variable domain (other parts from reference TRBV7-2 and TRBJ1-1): GAGVSQSPSNKVTEKGKDVELRCDPISGHTALYWYRQSLGQGLEFLIYFQGNSAPDKSGLPSDRFSAERTGGSVSTLTIQRTQQEDSAVYLCASSLNRQGNEAFFGQGTRLTVV.

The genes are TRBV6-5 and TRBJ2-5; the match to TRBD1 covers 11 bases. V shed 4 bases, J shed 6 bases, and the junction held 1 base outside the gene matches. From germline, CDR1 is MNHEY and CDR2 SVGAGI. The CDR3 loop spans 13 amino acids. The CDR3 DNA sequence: TGTGCCAGCAGTTGGGACAGGGGGAAGACCCAGTACTTC. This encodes CASSWDRGKTQYF.